The entry below describes one T cell receptor beta chain. Repertoires were generated with immunoSEQ multiplex PCR, while TCRdb's copy carries only in-frame clones and drops some. The profile shows 80,000 to 95,000 clones, around 85% of them singletons. Germline V gives CDR1 SEHNR, CDR2 FQNEAQ (reference sequence). The CDR3 contains 17 residues. The V segment lost 5 bases and the J segment 1 base; nucleotides outside the gene matches: 13. These data originate in a study of blood T cell repertoires in COVID-19. The sequence came from a man at least 80 years old with active or convalescent COVID-19. The rearrangement links TRBV7-9 to TRBJ1-2; 7 nucleotides match TRBD1. The specimen was peripheral blood. This CDR3 is CASSPTGTVNINYGYTF. The CDR3 coding sequence is TGTGCCAGCAGCCCGACCGGGACAGTAAACATTAACTATGGCTACACCTTC.